This TCR beta chain originates from a study of PD-L1 blockade in urothelial cancer. At the level of the study: Administration of atezolizumab to patients began around 2014, at 1,200 mg intravenously every 3 weeks. About 90% of the 29 patients comprised males who had bladder-origin urothelial cancer.

Only a few counts were recorded for this clone. Germline CDR1 and CDR2: SGHAT and FQNNGV. This CDR3 is built from 15 residues. With V trimmed by 5 bases and J by 4 bases, 7 bases remained unmatched. TCRdb's table, derived via immunoSEQ multiplex PCR, lists solely in-frame clones and lacks some. The sample lists approximately 110,000 clones; roughly 88% were seen once. The specimen comprised PBMCs, sampled around atezolizumab (anti-PD-L1) treatment. This receptor was identified in a man aged 50-60 years with urothelial cancer. The chain has TRBV11-2 and TRBJ1-1; 10 bases are a match to TRBD1. CDR3 loop: CASSQLGQGTTEAFF. In DNA, the CDR3 is TGTGCCAGCAGCCAGTTGGGACAGGGGACCACTGAAGCTTTCTTT.